This TCR beta chain was profiled in a study of CD8 T cells in Susac syndrome. The CDR3 consists of 15 residues. Germline loops: CDR1 SNHLY, CDR2 FYNNEI. The V gene end was trimmed by 8 bases and the J gene end by 6 bases; junction bases not matched to a gene: 14. An amount of RNA that ranged from about 0.45 to 1 ug was reverse transcribed with random hexamers. One entry per CDR3 protein results from TCRdb running MiXCR on the immunoSEQ multiplex PCR reads. The repertoire holds around 45,000 distinct CDR3 sequences, with 80% to 95% as singletons. The TCR was taken from a human donor in good health. The chain couples TRBV2 to TRBJ1-2; TRBD1 matches at 8 bases. What was sequenced was CD8+ T cells from PBMCs. The chain's CDR3 is CASLLSTQGAHGYTF. DNA for the CDR3: TGTGCCAGCCTTCTTTCCACTCAGGGGGCGCATGGCTACACCTTC.